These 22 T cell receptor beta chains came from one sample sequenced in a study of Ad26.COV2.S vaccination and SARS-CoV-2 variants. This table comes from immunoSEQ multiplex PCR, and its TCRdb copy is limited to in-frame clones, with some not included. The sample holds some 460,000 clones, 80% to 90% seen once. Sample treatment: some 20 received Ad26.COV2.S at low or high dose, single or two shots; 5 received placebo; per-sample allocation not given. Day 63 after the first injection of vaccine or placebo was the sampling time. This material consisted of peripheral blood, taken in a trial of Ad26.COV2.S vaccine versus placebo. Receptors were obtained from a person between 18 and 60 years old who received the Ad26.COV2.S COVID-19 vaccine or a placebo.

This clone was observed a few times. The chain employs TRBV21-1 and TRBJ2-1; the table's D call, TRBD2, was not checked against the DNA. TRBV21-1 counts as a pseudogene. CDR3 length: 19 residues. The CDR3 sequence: CASSKGGPPPNLADHEQFF. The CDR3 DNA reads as TGTGCCAGCAGCAAAGGCGGGCCTCCGCCGAACCTAGCGGACCATGAGCAGTTCTTC.

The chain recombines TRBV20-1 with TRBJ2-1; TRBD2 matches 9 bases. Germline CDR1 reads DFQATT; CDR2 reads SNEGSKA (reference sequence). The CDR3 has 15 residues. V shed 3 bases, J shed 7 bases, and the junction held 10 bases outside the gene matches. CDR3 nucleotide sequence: TGCAGTGCTAGTTTAGGGACTAGCTTAAGGAATGAGCAGTTCTTC. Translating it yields CSASLGTSLRNEQFF.

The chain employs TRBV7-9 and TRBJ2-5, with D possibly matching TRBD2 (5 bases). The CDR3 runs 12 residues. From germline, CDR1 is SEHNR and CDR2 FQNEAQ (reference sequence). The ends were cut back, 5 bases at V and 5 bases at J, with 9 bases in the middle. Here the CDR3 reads CASSRERETQYF. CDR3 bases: TGTGCCAGCAGCCGCGAGCGGGAGACCCAGTACTTC. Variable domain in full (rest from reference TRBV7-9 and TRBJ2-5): DTGVSQNPRHKITKRGQNVTFRCDPISEHNRLYWYRQTLGQGPEFLTYFQNEAQLEKSRLLSDRFSAERPKGSFSTLEIQRTEQGDSAMYLCASSRERETQYFGPGTRLLVL.

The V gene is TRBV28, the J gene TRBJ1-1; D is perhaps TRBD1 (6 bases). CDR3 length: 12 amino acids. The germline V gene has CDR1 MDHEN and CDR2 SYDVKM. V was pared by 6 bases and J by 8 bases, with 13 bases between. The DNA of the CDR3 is TGTGCCAGCAGCCGCGCAGGGACAGAAGCTTTCTTT. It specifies CASSRAGTEAFF.

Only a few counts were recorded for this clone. This CDR3 is CASRDSASWNYGYTF. Here the CDR3 DNA reads TGTGCCAGCCGGGACAGCGCGAGTTGGAACTATGGCTACACCTTC. The chain uses TRBV27 and TRBJ1-2, with 7 bases identical to TRBD1. This CDR3 comprises 15 residues. CDR1 and CDR2 (germline): MNHEY, SMNVEV (reference sequence). Unmatched junction bases numbered 11, after V lost 8 bases and J lost 2 bases.

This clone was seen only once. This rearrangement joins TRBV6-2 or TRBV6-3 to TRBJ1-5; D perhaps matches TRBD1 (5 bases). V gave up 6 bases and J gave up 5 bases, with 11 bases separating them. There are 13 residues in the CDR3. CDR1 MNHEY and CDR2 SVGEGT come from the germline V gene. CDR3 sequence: CASSNTGHQPQHF. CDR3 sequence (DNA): TGTGCCAGCAGCAATACAGGTCATCAGCCCCAGCATTTT.

This CDR3 is CASSSDRDEQYF. CDR3 DNA sequence: TGTGCCAGCAGCTCTGACAGGGACGAGCAGTACTTC. The chain links TRBV12-3 or TRBV12-4 to TRBJ2-7; 7 bases match TRBD1. This CDR3 has 12 amino acids. J was trimmed by 5 bases and V by 6 bases; bases with no gene match: 4.

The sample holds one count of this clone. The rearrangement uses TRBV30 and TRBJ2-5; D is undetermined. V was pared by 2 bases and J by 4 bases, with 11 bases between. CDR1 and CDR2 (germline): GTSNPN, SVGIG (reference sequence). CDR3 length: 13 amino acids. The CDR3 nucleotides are TGTGCCTGGAGTTCGATAGGTCCAGAGACCCAGTACTTC. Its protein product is CAWSSIGPETQYF.

The CDR3 DNA reads TGTGCCACCAGTGACCGGACTGGAGACAAGCAGTTCTTC. It translates to CATSDRTGDKQFF. The chain employs TRBV24-1 and TRBJ2-1; weak D call: TRBD2 (5 bases). Trimming removed 4 bases at V and 11 bases at J, with 14 bases between. The germline V gene has CDR1 KGHDR and CDR2 SFDVKD. The CDR3 is 13 amino acids.

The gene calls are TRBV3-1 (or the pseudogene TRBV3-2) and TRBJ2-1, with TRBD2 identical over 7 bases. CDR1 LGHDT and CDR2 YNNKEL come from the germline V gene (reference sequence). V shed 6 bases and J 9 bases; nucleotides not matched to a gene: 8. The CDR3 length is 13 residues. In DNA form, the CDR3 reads TGTGCCAGCAGTGGGGGGGAAAGGAGTGAGCAGTTCTTC. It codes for CASSGGERSEQFF.

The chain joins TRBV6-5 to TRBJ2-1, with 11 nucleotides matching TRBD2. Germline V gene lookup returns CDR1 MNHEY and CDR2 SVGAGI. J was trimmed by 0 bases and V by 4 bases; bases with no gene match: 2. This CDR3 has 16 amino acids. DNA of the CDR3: TGTGCCAGCAGTTTCACTAGCGGGAGCTCCTACAATGAGCAGTTCTTC. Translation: CASSFTSGSSYNEQFF.

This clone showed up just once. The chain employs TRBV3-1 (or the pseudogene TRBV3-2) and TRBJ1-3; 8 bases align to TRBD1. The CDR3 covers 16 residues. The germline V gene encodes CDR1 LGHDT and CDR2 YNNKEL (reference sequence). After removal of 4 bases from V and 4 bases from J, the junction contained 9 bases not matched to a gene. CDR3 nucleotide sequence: TGTGCCAGCAGCCCCCTGACAGGGGTAATCGGAAACACCATATATTTT. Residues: CASSPLTGVIGNTIYF.

In nucleotides, the CDR3 is TGTGCCAGCAGTTTCGGGACTCGGGCTTTCTTT. Translating it yields CASSFGTRAFF. The chain combines TRBV28 with TRBJ1-1, with TRBD1 as a possible D gene (5 bases). Germline V CDR1 and CDR2: MDHEN, SYDVKM. V lost 3 bases, J lost 11 bases, and 10 bases lay in between. This CDR3 contains 11 residues.

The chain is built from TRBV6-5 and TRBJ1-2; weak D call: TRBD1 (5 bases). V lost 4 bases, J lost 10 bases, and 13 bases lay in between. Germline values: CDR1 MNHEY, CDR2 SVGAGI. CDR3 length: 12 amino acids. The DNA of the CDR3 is TGTGCCAGCAGTTCGACAGATACTTTCTACACCTTC. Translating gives CASSSTDTFYTF.

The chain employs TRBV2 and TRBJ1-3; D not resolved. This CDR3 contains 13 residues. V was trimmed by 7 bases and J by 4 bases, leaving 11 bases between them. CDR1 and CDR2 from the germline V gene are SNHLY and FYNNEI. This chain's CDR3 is CASKYRLGNTIYF. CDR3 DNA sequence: TGTGCCAGCAAGTACCGTTTAGGAAACACCATATATTTT. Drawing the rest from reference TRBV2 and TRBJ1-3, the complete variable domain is EPEVTQTPSHQVTQMGQEVILRCVPISNHLYFYWYRQILGQKVEFLVSFYNNEISEKSEIFDDQFSVERPDGSNFTLKIRSTKLEDSAMYFCASKYRLGNTIYFGEGSWLTVV.

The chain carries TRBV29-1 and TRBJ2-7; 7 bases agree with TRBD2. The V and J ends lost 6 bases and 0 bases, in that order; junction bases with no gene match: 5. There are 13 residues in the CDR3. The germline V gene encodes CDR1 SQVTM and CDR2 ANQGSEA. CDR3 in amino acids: CSVTSDYSYEQYF. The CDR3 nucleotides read TGCAGCGTAACTAGCGACTACTCCTACGAGCAGTACTTC.

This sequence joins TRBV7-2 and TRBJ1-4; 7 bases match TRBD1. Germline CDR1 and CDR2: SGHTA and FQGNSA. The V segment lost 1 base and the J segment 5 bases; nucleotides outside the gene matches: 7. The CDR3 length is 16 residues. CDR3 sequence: CASSLGGSGGNEKLFF. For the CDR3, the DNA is TGTGCCAGCAGCTTAGGGGGTTCAGGGGGAAATGAAAAACTGTTTTTT.

CDR3 sequence reads: CASKSEHRVWNSPQYF. The CDR3 DNA reads as TGTGCCAGCAAATCCGAGCACAGGGTTTGGAACTCGCCCCAGTACTTC. The chain employs TRBV7-8 and TRBJ2-5, with a tentative D call TRBD1 (6 bases). The CDR3 loop spans 16 amino acids. V shed 7 bases and J shed 9 bases, with 27 bases lying between them. Per germline, CDR1 SGHVS and CDR2 FQNEAQ.

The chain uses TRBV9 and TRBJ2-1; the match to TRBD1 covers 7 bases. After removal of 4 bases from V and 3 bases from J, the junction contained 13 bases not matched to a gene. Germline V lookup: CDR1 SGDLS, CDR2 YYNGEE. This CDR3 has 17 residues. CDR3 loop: CASSPTHLTGNYNEQFF. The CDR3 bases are TGTGCCAGCAGCCCTACACACCTGACAGGGAACTACAATGAGCAGTTCTTC. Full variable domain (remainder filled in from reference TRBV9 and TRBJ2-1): DSGVTQTPKHLITATGQRVTLRCSPRSGDLSVYWYQQSLDQGLQFLIQYYNGEERAKGNILERFSAQQFPDLHSELNLSSLELGDSALYFCASSPTHLTGNYNEQFFGPGTRLTVL.

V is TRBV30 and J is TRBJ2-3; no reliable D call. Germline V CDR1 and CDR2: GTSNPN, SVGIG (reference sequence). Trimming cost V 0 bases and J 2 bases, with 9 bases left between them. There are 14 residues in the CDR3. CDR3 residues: CAWSVVGITDTQYF. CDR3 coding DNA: TGTGCCTGGAGTGTTGTAGGTATCACAGATACGCAGTATTTT.

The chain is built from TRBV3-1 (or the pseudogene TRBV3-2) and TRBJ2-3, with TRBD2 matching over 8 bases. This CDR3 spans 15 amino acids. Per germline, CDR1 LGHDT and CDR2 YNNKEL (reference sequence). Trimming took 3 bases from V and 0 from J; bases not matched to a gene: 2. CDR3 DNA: TGTGCCAGCAGCCAGCGGGGGGCGAGCACAGATACGCAGTATTTT. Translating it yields CASSQRGASTDTQYF.

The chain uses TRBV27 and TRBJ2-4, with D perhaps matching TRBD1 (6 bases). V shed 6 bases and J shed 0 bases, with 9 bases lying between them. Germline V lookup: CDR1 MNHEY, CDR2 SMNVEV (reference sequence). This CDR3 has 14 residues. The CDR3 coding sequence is TGTGCCAGCAGCGACAGGTTAGCCAAAAACATTCAGTACTTC. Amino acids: CASSDRLAKNIQYF.